This T cell receptor beta chain derives from a study of shared clonotypes between healthy human individuals. Sequencing used immunoSEQ multiplex PCR; TCRdb keeps in-frame clones, though not all of them. The data hold around 550,000 clones, with less than 96% observed a single time. General observations from the study: It was the few donors that limited the genetic and exposure-history diversity represented. An anticipated effect of sequencing depth on clonotype sharing among donors was recognized.

For this clone: The antigen is not known.

Material: naive CD4+ T cells sorted from blood. Subset in this sample: CD45RA+ positively selected. The TCR comes from a woman younger than 45 in good health.

The CDR3 protein is CASSIFGVNTGELFF. CDR3 nucleotide sequence: TGTGCCAGTAGTATCTTCGGGGTTAACACCGGGGAGCTGTTTTTT. The gene calls are TRBV19 and TRBJ2-2; maybe TRBD2 (5 bases). V lost 3 bases, J lost 2 bases, and 10 bases lay in between. The germline V gene encodes CDR1 LNHDA and CDR2 SQIVND (reference sequence). The CDR3 has 15 residues.